These 5 T cell receptor beta chains were sequenced from one sample in a study of T-cell reconstitution after alpha-beta-depleted transplantation in children. Molecular barcoding with unique molecular identifiers was used for the TCRbeta library. TCRdb processed the PCR reads anew with MiXCR; each CDR3 protein has one entry. The sample lists about 360,000 distinct CDR3 sequences; approximately 12% were seen once. This sample comprised PBMCs, obtained from the stem cell graft. The receptors shown here come from a human donor who donated a stem cell graft to a child with Fanconi anemia.

The chain has TRBV5-1 and TRBJ1-1, with D perhaps matching TRBD1 (5 bases). The CDR3 length is 14 residues. Looked up from germline, CDR1 is SGHRS and CDR2 is YFSETQ. Trimming took 4 bases from V and 4 from J, leaving 14 bases between them. CDR3 nucleotides: TGCGCCAGCAGCCCGAACCCCGGGACCACTGAAGCTTTCTTT. Protein product: CASSPNPGTTEAFF.

This clonotype appeared a few times. The V call is TRBV28, the J call TRBJ1-1; D is uncertain. V lost 2 bases and J lost 4, with 11 bases in between. The CDR3 has 14 residues. Germline CDR1 is MDHEN and CDR2 is SYDVKM. The CDR3 sequence: CASSLRQASTEAFF. As DNA, the CDR3 is TGTGCCAGCAGTTTAAGGCAGGCGTCCACTGAAGCTTTCTTT.

This clonotype was counted between two and nine times. The chain employs TRBV30 and TRBJ1-4; tentative D call: TRBD1 (6 bases). The V end lost 1 base, the J end lost 5 bases, and 11 bases lay between the germline ends. The CDR3 has 14 amino acids. Germline CDR1 is GTSNPN and CDR2 is SVGIG (reference sequence). The CDR3 is CAWSGTVINEKLFF. In DNA form, the CDR3 reads TGTGCCTGGAGTGGGACAGTCATAAATGAAAAACTGTTTTTT.

The chain employs TRBV28 and TRBJ1-6, with 8 bases lining up with TRBD1. The CDR3 sequence is 15 residues long. Per germline, CDR1 MDHEN and CDR2 SYDVKM. V shed 7 bases and J 8 bases; nucleotides not matched to a gene: 10. This CDR3 reads CASTLEGTGYSPLHF. The DNA of the CDR3 is TGTGCCAGCACCCTGGAAGGGACAGGCTATTCACCCCTCCACTTT. The full variable domain, with the rest looked up from reference TRBV28 and TRBJ1-6, is DVKVTQSSRYLVKRTGEKVFLECVQDMDHENMFWYRQDPGLGLRLIYFSYDVKMKEKGDIPEGYSVSREKKERFSLILESASTNQTSMYLCASTLEGTGYSPLHFGNGTRLTVT.

The rearrangement links TRBV29-1 to TRBJ2-2, with TRBD1 as a possible D gene (6 bases). V dropped 0 bases and J dropped 6 bases, with 14 bases sitting between them. Germline assignment: CDR1 SQVTM and CDR2 ANQGSEA. The CDR3 sequence is 15 residues long. CDR3 residues: CSVEDRGGPAGELFF. The CDR3 DNA reads as TGCAGCGTTGAAGATCGAGGGGGTCCGGCCGGGGAGCTGTTTTTT.